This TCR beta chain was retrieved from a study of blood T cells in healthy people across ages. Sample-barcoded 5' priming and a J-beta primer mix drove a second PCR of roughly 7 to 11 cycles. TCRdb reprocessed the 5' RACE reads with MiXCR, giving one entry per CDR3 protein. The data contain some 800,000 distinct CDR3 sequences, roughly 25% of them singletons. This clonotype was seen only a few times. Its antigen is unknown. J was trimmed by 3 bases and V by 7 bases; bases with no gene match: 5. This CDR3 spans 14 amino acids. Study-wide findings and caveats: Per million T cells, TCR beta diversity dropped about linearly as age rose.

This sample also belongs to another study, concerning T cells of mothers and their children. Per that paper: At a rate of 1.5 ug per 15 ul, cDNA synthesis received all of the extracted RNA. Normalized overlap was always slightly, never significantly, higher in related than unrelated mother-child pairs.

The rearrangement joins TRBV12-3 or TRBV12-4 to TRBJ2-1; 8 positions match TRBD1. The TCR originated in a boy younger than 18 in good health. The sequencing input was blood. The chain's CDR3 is CASMGTGGYNEQFF. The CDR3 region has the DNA TGTGCCAGCATGGGGACAGGCGGCTACAATGAGCAGTTCTTC.